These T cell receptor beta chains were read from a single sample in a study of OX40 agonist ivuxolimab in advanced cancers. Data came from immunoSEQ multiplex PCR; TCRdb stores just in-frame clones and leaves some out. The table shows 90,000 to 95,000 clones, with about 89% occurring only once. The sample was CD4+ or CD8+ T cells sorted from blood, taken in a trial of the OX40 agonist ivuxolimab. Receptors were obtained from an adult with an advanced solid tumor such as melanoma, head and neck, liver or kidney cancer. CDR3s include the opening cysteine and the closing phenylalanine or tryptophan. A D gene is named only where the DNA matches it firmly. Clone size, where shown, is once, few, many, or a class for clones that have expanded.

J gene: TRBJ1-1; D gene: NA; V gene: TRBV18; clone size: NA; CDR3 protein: CASSPLVGTKNTEAFF; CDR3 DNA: TGTGCCAGCTCACCACTAGTTGGGACAAAAAACACTGAAGCTTTCTTT
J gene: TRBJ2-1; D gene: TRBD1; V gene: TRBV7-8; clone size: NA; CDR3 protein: CASSLSLIDRAEQFF; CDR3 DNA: TGTGCCAGCAGCTTAAGCCTTATAGACAGGGCTGAGCAGTTCTTC
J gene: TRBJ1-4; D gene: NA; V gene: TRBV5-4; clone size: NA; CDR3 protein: CASSRGQNEKLFF; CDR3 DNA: TGTGCCAGCAGCCGAGGACAGAATGAAAAACTGTTTTTT
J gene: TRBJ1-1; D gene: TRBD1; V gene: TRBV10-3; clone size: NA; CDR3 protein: CAIRGQGMNTEAFF; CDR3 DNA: TGTGCCATCAGGGGACAGGGGATGAACACTGAAGCTTTCTTT
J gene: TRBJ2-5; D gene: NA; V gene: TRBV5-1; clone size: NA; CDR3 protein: CASSLAGTVEETQYF; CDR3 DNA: TGCGCCAGCAGCTTGGCCGGGACGGTAGAGGAGACCCAGTACTTC
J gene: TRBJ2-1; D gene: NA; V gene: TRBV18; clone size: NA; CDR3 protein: CASSPGRRARDNEQFF; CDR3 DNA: TGTGCCAGCTCACCAGGTAGGAGGGCCAGGGACAATGAGCAGTTCTTC
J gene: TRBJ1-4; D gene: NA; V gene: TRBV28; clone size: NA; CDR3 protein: CASLQGSTNEKLFF; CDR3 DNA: TGTGCCAGCCTACAGGGTTCTACTAATGAAAAACTGTTTTTT
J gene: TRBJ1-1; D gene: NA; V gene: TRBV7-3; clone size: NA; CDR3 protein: CASSLTPGARLGRDTEAFF; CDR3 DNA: TGTGCCAGCAGCTTAACGCCCGGGGCACGTTTAGGCAGGGACACTGAAGCTTTCTTT
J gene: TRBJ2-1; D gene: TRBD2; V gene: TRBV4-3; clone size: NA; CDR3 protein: CASSRGSGAYNEQFF; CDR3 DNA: TGCGCCAGCAGCCGTGGTAGCGGGGCCTACAATGAGCAGTTCTTC
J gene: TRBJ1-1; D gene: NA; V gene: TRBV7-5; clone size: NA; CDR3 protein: CVRSQGQKINTEAFF; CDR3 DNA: TGTGTCAGAAGCCAAGGACAGAAGATAAACACTGAAGCTTTCTTT
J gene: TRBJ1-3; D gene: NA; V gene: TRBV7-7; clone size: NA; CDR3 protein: CASSLDRNPGNTIYF; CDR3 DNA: TGTGCCAGCAGCTTAGATCGAAATCCCGGAAACACCATATATTTT
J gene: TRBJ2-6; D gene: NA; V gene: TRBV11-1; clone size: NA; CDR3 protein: CASSLVMQGSGANVLTF; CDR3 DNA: TGTGCCAGCAGCTTAGTCATGCAGGGCTCTGGGGCCAACGTCCTGACTTTC
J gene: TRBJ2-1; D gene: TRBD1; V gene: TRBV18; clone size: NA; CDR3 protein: CASSTGTDYNEQFF; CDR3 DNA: TGTGCCAGCTCGACCGGGACAGACTACAATGAGCAGTTCTTC
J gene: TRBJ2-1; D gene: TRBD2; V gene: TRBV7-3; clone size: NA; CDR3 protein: CASSSQGSGRSYNEQFF; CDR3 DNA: TGTGCCAGCAGCTCCCAGGGTAGCGGGAGGTCCTACAATGAGCAGTTCTTC
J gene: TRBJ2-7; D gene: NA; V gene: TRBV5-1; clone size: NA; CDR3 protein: CASSLGGTNSYEQYF; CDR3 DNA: TGCGCCAGCAGCTTGGGCGGGACGAACTCCTACGAGCAGTACTTC
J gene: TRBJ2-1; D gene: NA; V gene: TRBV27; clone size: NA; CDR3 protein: CASSPRPGEHEQFF; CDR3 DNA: TGTGCCAGCAGCCCCCGGCCGGGAGAACATGAGCAGTTCTTC
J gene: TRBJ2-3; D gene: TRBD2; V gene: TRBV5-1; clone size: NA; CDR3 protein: CASSPQVAGRSDTQYF; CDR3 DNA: TGCGCCAGCAGCCCGCAGGTAGCGGGACGCTCAGATACGCAGTATTTT
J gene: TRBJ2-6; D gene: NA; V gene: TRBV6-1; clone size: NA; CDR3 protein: CASSEPSAQSVGANVLTF; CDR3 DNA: TGTGCCAGCAGCGAACCCTCCGCCCAATCTGTTGGGGCCAACGTCCTGACTTTC
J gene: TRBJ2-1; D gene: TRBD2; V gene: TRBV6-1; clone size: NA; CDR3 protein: CASSELAGSYNEQFF; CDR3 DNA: TGTGCCAGCAGTGAACTAGCGGGAAGCTACAATGAGCAGTTCTTC
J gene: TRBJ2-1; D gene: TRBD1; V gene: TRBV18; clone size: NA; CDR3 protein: CASSPEWGQGGNEQFF; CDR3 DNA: TGTGCCAGCTCACCGGAGTGGGGACAGGGTGGCAATGAGCAGTTCTTC
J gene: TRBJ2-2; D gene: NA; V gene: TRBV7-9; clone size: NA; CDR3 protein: CASSLRGRDPGELFF; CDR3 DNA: TGTGCCAGCAGCTTAAGAGGGCGGGACCCCGGGGAGCTGTTTTTT
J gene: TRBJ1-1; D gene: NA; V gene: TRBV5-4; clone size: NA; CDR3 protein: CASSFTGFTEAFF; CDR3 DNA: TGTGCCAGCAGCTTTACAGGGTTCACTGAAGCTTTCTTT
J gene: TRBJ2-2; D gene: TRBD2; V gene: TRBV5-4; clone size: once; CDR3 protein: CASSPNLAGGPTGELFF; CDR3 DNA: TGTGCCAGCAGCCCTAATCTAGCGGGAGGGCCAACCGGGGAGCTGTTTTTT
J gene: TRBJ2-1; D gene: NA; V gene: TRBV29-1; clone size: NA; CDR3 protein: CSTNRGLGEQFF; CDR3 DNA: TGCAGCACGAACCGGGGATTAGGTGAGCAGTTCTTC
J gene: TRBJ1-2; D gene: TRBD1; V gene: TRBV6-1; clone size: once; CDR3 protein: CASSEALDRGQGYGYTF; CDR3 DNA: TGTGCCAGCAGTGAAGCTTTGGACAGGGGGCAAGGCTATGGCTACACCTTC
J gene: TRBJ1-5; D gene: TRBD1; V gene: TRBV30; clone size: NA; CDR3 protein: CAWSRDRASNQPQHF; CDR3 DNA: TGTGCCTGGAGCAGAGACAGGGCAAGCAATCAGCCCCAGCATTTT
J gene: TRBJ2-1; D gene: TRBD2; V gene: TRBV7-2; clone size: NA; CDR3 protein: CASSQESGRGNNEQFF; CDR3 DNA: TGTGCCAGCAGCCAGGAAAGCGGGAGGGGTAACAATGAGCAGTTCTTC
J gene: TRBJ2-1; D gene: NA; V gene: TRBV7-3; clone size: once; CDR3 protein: CASSLQSGAVGNEQFF; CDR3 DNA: TGTGCCAGCAGCTTACAATCGGGAGCCGTTGGCAATGAGCAGTTCTTC
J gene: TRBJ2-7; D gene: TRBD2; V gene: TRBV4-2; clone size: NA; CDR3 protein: CASSLIAGTSGYEQYF; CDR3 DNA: TGTGCCAGCAGCCTCATAGCCGGGACTAGCGGGTACGAGCAGTACTTC
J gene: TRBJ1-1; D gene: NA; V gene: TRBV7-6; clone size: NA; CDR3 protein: CASSTGGQGNTEAFF; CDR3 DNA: TGTGCCAGCAGCACCGGAGGGCAGGGGAATACGGAAGCTTTCTTT
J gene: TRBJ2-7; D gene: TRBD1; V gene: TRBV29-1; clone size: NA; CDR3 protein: CSVGPRQGTYEQYF; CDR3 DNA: TGCAGCGTCGGACCCCGACAGGGCACGTACGAGCAGTACTTC
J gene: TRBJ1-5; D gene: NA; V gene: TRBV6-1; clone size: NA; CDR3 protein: CASSADSSNQPQHF; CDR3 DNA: TGTGCCAGCAGTGCCGACAGCAGCAATCAGCCCCAGCATTTT
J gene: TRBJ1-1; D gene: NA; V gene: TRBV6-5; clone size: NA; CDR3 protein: CASSYLVGPPGTEAFF; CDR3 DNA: TGTGCCAGCAGTTACCTAGTAGGGCCCCCGGGCACTGAAGCTTTCTTT
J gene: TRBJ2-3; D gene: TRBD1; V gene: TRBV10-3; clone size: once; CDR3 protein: CAIGTESTDTQYF; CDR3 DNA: TGTGCCATCGGGACAGAGAGCACAGATACGCAGTATTTT
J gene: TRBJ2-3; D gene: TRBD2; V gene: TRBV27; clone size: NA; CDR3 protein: CASSGSSGRVEDTQYF; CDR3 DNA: TGTGCCAGCAGTGGATCTAGCGGGAGGGTCGAAGATACGCAGTATTTT
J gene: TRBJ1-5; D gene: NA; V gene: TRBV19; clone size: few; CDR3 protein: CASSIQMSNQPQHF; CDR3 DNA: TGTGCCAGTAGTATCCAGATGAGCAATCAGCCCCAGCATTTT
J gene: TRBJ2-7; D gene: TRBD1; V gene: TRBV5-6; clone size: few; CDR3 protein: CASSLVGQGLHEQYF; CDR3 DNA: TGTGCCAGCAGCTTGGTAGGACAGGGGCTACACGAGCAGTACTTC
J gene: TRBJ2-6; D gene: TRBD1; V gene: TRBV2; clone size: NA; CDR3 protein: CASSRDSHSGANVLTF; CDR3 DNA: TGTGCCAGCAGCCGGGACAGCCACTCTGGGGCCAACGTCCTGACTTTC